One and the same sample provided the 15 T cell receptor beta chains below, sequenced in a study of beta chain features in type 1 diabetes. All of the isolated RNA was reverse transcribed, so expressed TCRB transcripts were sequenced. Libraries were prepared by immunoSEQ multiplex PCR; TCRdb keeps only in-frame clonotypes and omits some of them. The repertoire holds some 250,000 clones, with roughly 10% as singletons. The study, taken as a whole, reports: TCRB CDR3s from Type 1 diabetes patients were moderately but significantly shorter in all four CD4+ subsets.

Their antigen targets remain unknown. The specimen was naive CD4+ T cells from blood. These TCRs come from a man aged 25 to 45 with type 1 diabetes.

J is TRBJ2-1 and V is TRBV7-2, with D maybe TRBD1 (6 bases). This CDR3 comprises 12 residues. Per germline, CDR1 SGHTA and CDR2 FQGNSA. The V end lost 5 bases, the J end lost 9 bases, and 11 bases lay between the germline ends. Here the CDR3 DNA reads TGTGCCAGCAGCGTACAGGGTAGTGAGCAGTTCTTC. The encoded protein is CASSVQGSEQFF.

A few counts support this clone. The V and J genes are TRBV28 and TRBJ1-2, with 9 bases fitting TRBD1. CDR3 length equals 14 residues. The J segment lost 4 bases and the V segment lost 2 bases, leaving 2 bases of the junction unmatched. Germline loops: CDR1 MDHEN, CDR2 SYDVKM. DNA for the CDR3: TGTGCCAGCAGTTTAGGACAGGGGATCTATGGCTACACCTTC. This codes for CASSLGQGIYGYTF.

This clone occurred a few times. The J gene is TRBJ2-3, the V gene TRBV6-6; no clear D. The ends were cut back, 5 bases at V and 2 bases at J, with 5 bases in the middle. This CDR3 is built from 12 residues. The germline V gene has CDR1 MNHNY and CDR2 SVGAGI (reference sequence). CDR3 loop: CASSLITDTQYF. The CDR3 DNA is TGTGCCAGCAGTCTTATCACAGATACGCAGTATTTT.

The chain couples TRBV2 to TRBJ2-5, with a tentative D call TRBD1 (5 bases). V lost 8 bases, J lost 2 bases, and 12 bases lay in between. Germline CDR1 and CDR2: SNHLY and FYNNEI. The length of the CDR3 is 13 residues. The CDR3 DNA reads as TGTGCCAGCGTAAAGGACATTCAAGAGACCCAGTACTTC. This translates into CASVKDIQETQYF.

This clone occurred a few times. The genes are TRBV7-2 and TRBJ2-5; the D is unclear. V was shortened by 8 bases and J by 1 base, with 11 bases between the two germline ends. Germline CDR1 reads SGHTA; CDR2 reads FQGNSA. CDR3 size: 13 residues. CDR3 nucleotide sequence: TGTGCCAGCTGCAAGGCAGGCCAAGAGACCCAGTACTTC. The encoded protein is CASCKAGQETQYF.

J is TRBJ2-6 and V is TRBV5-4; D gene uncertain. The V end was cut by 1 base, the J end by 1 base, with 9 bases between. The CDR3 is 16 residues long. Germline lookup yields CDR1 SGHNT and CDR2 YYREEE (reference sequence). The CDR3 nucleotides read TGTGCCAGCAGCTTGCTGAGCGCGTCTGGGGCCAACGTCCTGACTTTC. As protein: CASSLLSASGANVLTF.

J is TRBJ2-5 and V is TRBV5-1; D unclear. This CDR3 contains 14 residues. Between the trimmed V and J ends, which lost 0 bases and 4 bases, there was a span of 10 bases. The germline gives CDR1 SGHRS, CDR2 YFSETQ. The CDR3 nucleotides read TGCGCCAGCAGCTTGGTCACTCCCACAGAGACCCAGTACTTC. It specifies CASSLVTPTETQYF.

V usage is TRBV4-3 and J usage is TRBJ2-1; 7 positions agree with TRBD2. Trimming took 0 bases from V and 5 from J; bases not matched to a gene: 13. The CDR3 is 18 residues long. Germline-derived CDR1 and CDR2 are LGHNA and YSLEER. The CDR3 DNA follows: TGCGCCAGCAGCCAAGATCGATCCAGCGGGGATAACGACAATGAGCAGTTCTTC. Encoded protein: CASSQDRSSGDNDNEQFF.

This clone was found a few times. V and J are TRBV5-1 and TRBJ2-7, with D maybe TRBD2 (6 bases). The germline V and J ends were trimmed by 0 bases and 7 bases, with 11 bases remaining between them. The CDR3 spans 13 residues. CDR1 SGHRS and CDR2 YFSETQ come from the germline V gene. Written as DNA, the CDR3 is TGCGCCAGCAGCTTGGTGGCCGCGGGGGAGCAGTACTTC. The encoded protein is CASSLVAAGEQYF.

The rearrangement uses TRBV5-4 and TRBJ1-3; D unclear. Trimming pared 5 bases from V and 0 bases from J, leaving 12 bases between. CDR3 length: 15 amino acids. CDR1 is SGHNT and CDR2 is YYREEE in the germline V gene (reference sequence). CDR3 in amino acids: CASSVDGLSGNTIYF. In nucleotides, the CDR3 is TGTGCCAGCAGTGTGGACGGACTCTCTGGAAACACCATATATTTT.

This clone has more than one count but fewer than ten. The chain combines TRBV7-2 with TRBJ2-5; D may be TRBD1 (6 bases). The CDR3 spans 14 residues. CDR1 is SGHTA and CDR2 is FQGNSA in the germline V gene. Trimming cost V 6 bases and J 1 base, with 12 bases left between them. The CDR3 nucleotides are TGTGCCAGCAGTAGAGACAGGTTCCAAGAGACCCAGTACTTC. Its translation: CASSRDRFQETQYF.

This clone came up a few times. This rearrangement joins TRBV6-1 to TRBJ2-5, with TRBD1 matching over 8 bases. CDR1 is MNHNS, CDR2 SASEGT, per germline. Germline trimming cut 10 bases from V and 4 bases from J; bases unmatched to any gene: 14. CDR3 length: 15 amino acids. The CDR3 DNA is TGTGCCATCAGCTCCGCGACAGGGGAGAGAGAGACCCAGTACTTC. Translated: CAISSATGERETQYF.

The chain links TRBV5-6 to TRBJ1-2; TRBD1 agrees at 7 bases. The germline gives CDR1 SGHDT, CDR2 YYEEEE. With 2 bases clipped from V and 3 bases from J, the junction kept 4 bases outside the gene matches. The CDR3 runs 14 residues. As DNA, the CDR3 is TGTGCCAGCAGCTTAAACAGGGGCCACTATGGCTACACCTTC. Residues: CASSLNRGHYGYTF.

V usage is TRBV2 and J usage is TRBJ1-1; unclear D gene. Germline assignment: CDR1 SNHLY and CDR2 FYNNEI. Trimming removed 7 bases at V and 1 base at J, with 10 bases between. The CDR3 totals 13 residues. The CDR3 coding sequence is TGTGCCAGCACCCTAAGACAGAACACTGAAGCTTTCTTT. Translated: CASTLRQNTEAFF.

This clone was seen more than once but under ten times. The chain has TRBV6-5 and TRBJ2-4; the match to TRBD2 covers 7 bases. The V and J ends lost 5 bases and 6 bases, in that order; junction bases with no gene match: 4. Germline CDR1 is MNHEY and CDR2 is SVGAGI. The CDR3 has 13 amino acids. CDR3 protein: CASSAGRGNIQYF. The CDR3 region has the DNA TGTGCCAGCAGTGCTGGGAGGGGAAACATTCAGTACTTC.